In this sample, the clone carrying this T cell receptor beta chain turned up once. Libraries were prepared by immunoSEQ multiplex PCR; TCRdb keeps only in-frame clonotypes and omits some of them. The sample carries some 180,000 clones, approximately 80% recorded once. This sample is part of a study of blood T cell repertoires in COVID-19. This CDR3 has 14 amino acids. Germline V gene sequence: CDR1 LNHNV, CDR2 YYDKDF (reference sequence). V shed 3 bases, J shed 5 bases, and the junction held 7 bases outside the gene matches. The rearrangement joins TRBV15 to TRBJ2-7, with 7 positions matching TRBD2. The source of this sequence is a middle-aged woman with COVID-19, enrolled during active disease. Sequencing was carried out using peripheral blood. Here the CDR3 reads CATSSPTAGNEQYF. In nucleotides, the CDR3 is TGTGCCACCAGCAGTCCTACAGCGGGGAACGAGCAGTACTTC. Based on the CDR3 plus reference TRBV15 and TRBJ2-7, the full variable domain is DAMVIQNPRYQVTQFGKPVTLSCSQTLNHNVMYWYQQKSSQAPKLLFHYYDKDFNNEADTPDNFQSRRPNTSFCFLDIRSPGLGDTAMYLCATSSPTAGNEQYFGPGTRLTVT.